This record looks at one T cell receptor beta chain sequence and its context. The data derive from a study of cytomegalovirus exposure and HLA in healthy donors. PCR involved 60 Vbeta and 13 Jbeta primers. Repertoires were generated with immunoSEQ multiplex PCR, while TCRdb's copy carries only in-frame clones and drops some. The sample carries about 150,000 clones, under 90% recorded once. Germline lookup yields CDR1 SGHRS and CDR2 YFSETQ. CDR3 length: 14 amino acids. Trimming left V 4 bases short and J 0 bases short, with 10 bases between. This chain links TRBV5-1 with TRBJ1-2; tentative D call: TRBD1 (5 bases). The sequenced sample was PBMCs. The clonotype comes from a boy between 2 and 10 years old in good health and CMV-seronegative. CDR3 bases: TGCGCCAGCAGCCTAACACAGGCTAACTATGGCTACACCTTC. Amino acid sequence: CASSLTQANYGYTF.